This T cell receptor beta chain was observed in a study of blood T cell repertoires in COVID-19 (TCRdb year 2020). A note on the overall study: Samples from collaborators originated in the United States, Italy and Spain and spanned both the acute and convalescent phases of COVID-19. Where available, HLA class I and class II types were obtained from metadata supplied by the sample provider rather than from assay-based typing. Samples came from the ongoing ImmuneRACE study (first 160 participants) plus 1,254 subjects from 6 global collaborators. A freely available public database, intended as a resource for researchers studying the immune response to SARS-CoV-2, is where the repertoires were released. The prospective study material was composed of cDNA or gDNA derived from T cells, B-cell-depleted T cells, or PBMCs. The sample metadata nearly always contained a de-identified subject ID, COVID-19 status, age in years and sex. The dataset comprised deeply sampled blood TCRbeta repertoires from subjects exposed to, actively infected with, or recovered from COVID-19. Here is what the overall study found, with its caveats: The quantity of clinical and demographic metadata differed by source and by participant and was supplied without curation.

The CDR3, cysteine through phenylalanine, is 16 amino acids long. Here the CDR3 DNA is all that survives: 48 bases in frame from base 1. The immunoSEQ Assay, a bias-controlled multiplex PCR, was used to amplify TCRbeta CDR3 regions from genomic DNA. In the original analysis: The number of nucleated cells in each sample was estimated by amplification of reference gene primers within the assay. To quantify the absolute abundance of each unique TCRbeta CDR3 rearrangement, sequence reads were collapsed and filtered. For each sample, productive Simpson clonality was calculated by taking the square root of Simpson's diversity index across productive rearrangements. TCRdb holds this immuneACCESS table with in-frame rearrangements only. Some clones are missing; in checked studies, unresolved V genes explain under half, and the rest has no known cause. For V, J and clone size, that table is used; D and trimming come from the DNA. The sample yields 400,000 to 500,000 clones; 70% to 90% were counted once. Clones ranked in the top ten supply roughly 1.4% of the sample.

With regard to this clone: Its target antigen remains unknown. No quality values exist for individual bases; no much larger clone is one base distant.

Participants in the prospective study were aged about 18 to 89 years, lived in under 30 United States geographic areas, and enrolled through a virtual design. Cohort assignment in the prospective study relied on participant-reported clinical history from a screening survey and a study questionnaire. Exposed participants had been in contact, within 2 weeks of entering the study, with a person who had a PCR-confirmed or clinician-diagnosed case of COVID-19. Each participant in the prospective study had whole blood, serum and a nasopharyngeal or oropharyngeal swab collected by mobile phlebotomists. Over a roughly two-month period, participants in the prospective study had the option of providing additional blood draws and questionnaires. Before DNA extraction, prospective study blood samples were shipped either frozen or at room temperature.

Sequenced sample: PBMCs or T cells enriched from blood (not recorded which). The clonotype was recovered from a woman between 18 and 29 years old who had been exposed to COVID-19. The chain was built from TRBV12-2 and TRBJ1-6; TRBD1, the table's D call, lacks a check against the DNA. TRBV12-2 is a pseudogene locus. CDR3 region: CASRLVWDRDNSPLHF. The nucleotides are TGTGCAAGTCGCTTAGTGTGGGACAGGGACAATTCACCCCTCCACTTT.